These 13 T cell receptor beta chains came from one sample sequenced in a study of shared clonotypes between healthy human individuals. TCRdb keeps only in-frame clones here, not all; method: immunoSEQ multiplex PCR. The sample lists more than 400,000 clones; roughly 80% were seen once. Sequenced: PBMCs. Receptors were obtained from a woman in her forties in good health. Some clones in this sample may be carry-over from other donors' samples.

This clone was recorded at least ten times. The chain recombines TRBV7-9 with TRBJ1-2; 7 positions match TRBD1. Germline values: CDR1 SEHNR, CDR2 FQNEAQ (reference sequence). The CDR3 consists of 13 residues. Trimming removed 7 bases from V and 7 bases from J; junction bases left unmatched: 9. The CDR3 region is CASNRQGEGGYTF. The CDR3 DNA sequence: TGTGCCAGCAACCGACAGGGAGAGGGTGGCTACACCTTC.

The chain has TRBV2 and TRBJ1-1; maybe TRBD1 (6 bases). Trimming removed 11 bases from V and 0 bases from J, with 10 bases in between. This CDR3 contains 12 residues. From germline, CDR1 is SNHLY and CDR2 FYNNEI. The CDR3 sequence is CAPGAMNTEAFF. The CDR3 DNA follows: TGTGCCCCAGGGGCCATGAACACTGAAGCTTTCTTT.

The chain couples TRBV9 to TRBJ1-5; D is uncertain. The V end lost 2 bases, the J end lost 0 bases, and 9 bases lay between the germline ends. Germline CDR1 reads SGDLS; CDR2 reads YYNGEE. This CDR3 region has 15 residues. The CDR3 region is CASSVGPDSNQPQHF. The CDR3 bases are TGTGCCAGCAGCGTCGGACCAGATAGCAATCAGCCCCAGCATTTT. Supplemented by reference TRBV9 and TRBJ1-5, the full variable domain reads DSGVTQTPKHLITATGQRVTLRCSPRSGDLSVYWYQQSLDQGLQFLIQYYNGEERAKGNILERFSAQQFPDLHSELNLSSLELGDSALYFCASSVGPDSNQPQHFGDGTRLSIL.

Note on this clone: A far more abundant clone sits one base away, making this likely a read error. The chain has TRBV29-1 and TRBJ2-5; D is possibly TRBD1 or TRBD2 (5 bases each). The CDR3 spans 13 residues. Trimming stripped 4 bases from V and 7 bases from J, with 16 bases between. Germline-derived CDR1 and CDR2 are SQVTM and ANQGSEA. For the CDR3, the DNA is TGCAGCGTTGCCGAGGGAGCAAGGGGGACCCAGTACTTC. This gives the protein CSVAEGARGTQYF.

For this clone: This likely traces to a read error, being one base from a far larger clone. The same CDR3 is also encoded by other DNA sequences in this sample. V gene TRBV30 combines with J gene TRBJ2-7; 10 bases map to TRBD1. Germline CDR1 is GTSNPN and CDR2 is SVGIG (reference sequence). The V gene end was trimmed by 3 bases and the J gene end by 5 bases; junction bases not matched to a gene: 4. The CDR3 extends over 13 amino acids. The CDR3 here is CAWRGQGLNEQYF. In nucleotides, the CDR3 is TGTGCCTGGAGGGGACAGGGGCTGAACGAGCAGTACTTC.

The chain carries TRBV21-1 and TRBJ2-5. TRBV21-1 is reported as a pseudogene. The CDR3 totals 13 residues. CDR3 loop: CASSQGYQETQYF. CDR3 nucleotides: TGTGCCAGCAGCCAAGGGTACCAAGAGACCCAGTACTTC.

The chain couples TRBV4-2 to TRBJ1-1; TRBD1 aligns across 8 bases. The CDR3 extends over 19 amino acids. The germline V gene has CDR1 LGHNA and CDR2 YNFKEQ. V was clipped by 3 bases and J by 4 bases; unmatched bases: 19. CDR3 residues: CASSHSRRRRGQGGTEAFF. The CDR3, as DNA: TGTGCCAGCAGCCACTCGAGGCGACGCCGAGGACAGGGTGGCACTGAAGCTTTCTTT.

A few counts support this clone. This may arise from a read error, as a much more abundant clone is one base away. This rearrangement joins TRBV28 to TRBJ2-7, with D perhaps matching TRBD2 (6 bases). Germline V gene lookup returns CDR1 MDHEN and CDR2 SYDVKM. V was clipped by 9 bases and J by 4 bases, with 16 bases between them. The CDR3 consists of 13 residues. CDR3: CASRGGDPYEQYF. The DNA of the CDR3 is TGTGCCAGTAGGGGCGGGGACCCTTACGAGCAGTACTTC.

The J gene is TRBJ2-2, the V gene TRBV7-9, with D tentatively TRBD1 (6 bases). V dropped 4 bases and J dropped 5 bases, with 11 bases sitting between them. CDR3 length: 14 amino acids. CDR1 and CDR2 (germline): SEHNR, FQNEAQ (reference sequence). DNA for the CDR3: TGTGCCAGCAGCTCCTTCAGGGGAACCGGGGAGCTGTTTTTT. This encodes CASSSFRGTGELFF. The full variable domain, in which reference TRBV7-9 and TRBJ2-2 provide the parts outside the CDR3, is DTGVSQNPRHKITKRGQNVTFRCDPISEHNRLYWYRQTLGQGPEFLTYFQNEAQLEKSRLLSDRFSAERPKGSFSTLEIQRTEQGDSAMYLCASSSFRGTGELFFGEGSRLTVL.

This clone showed up just once. CDR3 sequence (DNA): TGTGCCAGCAGCGCCAGGGCGACTGTGGAGACCCAGTACTTC. Its protein product is CASSARATVETQYF. This chain uses TRBV5-4 with TRBJ2-5; a weak D match, TRBD1 (5 bases). There are 14 residues in the CDR3. The V and J ends lost 4 bases and 5 bases respectively, with 15 bases between them. The V gene's germline CDR1 is SGHNT and CDR2 YYREEE (reference sequence).

In the case of this clone: Only one base separates this from a far larger clonotype, so it likely reflects a read error. The sample contains more than one DNA sequence encoding this CDR3. This sequence joins TRBV9 and TRBJ1-1, with D unresolved. CDR1 and CDR2 from the germline V gene are SGDLS and YYNGEE. This CDR3 has 13 residues. V lost 0 bases and J lost 5, with 8 bases in between. CDR3 sequence: CASSVGTDTEAFF. The CDR3 DNA is TGTGCCAGCAGCGTAGGAACAGATACTGAAGCTTTCTTT. The full variable domain, its missing parts supplied by reference TRBV9 and TRBJ1-1, is DSGVTQTPKHLITATGQRVTLRCSPRSGDLSVYWYQQSLDQGLQFLIQYYNGEERAKGNILERFSAQQFPDLHSELNLSSLELGDSALYFCASSVGTDTEAFFGQGTRLTVV.

The V gene is TRBV4-1, the J gene TRBJ2-1; 12 bases line up with TRBD2. The CDR3 totals 16 residues. Germline CDR1 MGHRA, CDR2 YSYEKL. Unmatched junction bases numbered 6, after V lost 4 bases and J lost 5 bases. The DNA for the CDR3 is TGCGCCAGCAGCCCGTGGACTAGCGGGAAAAACAATGAGCAGTTCTTC. It yields the protein CASSPWTSGKNNEQFF.

J is TRBJ2-1 and V is TRBV27, with D tentatively TRBD2 (6 bases). The CDR3 consists of 16 residues. CDR1 MNHEY and CDR2 SMNVEV come from the germline V gene (reference sequence). V lost 6 bases, J lost 6 bases, and 21 bases lay in between. The CDR3 protein is CASREVGGPPGNEQFF. The CDR3 DNA is TGTGCCAGCAGAGAAGTGGGAGGTCCCCCGGGCAATGAGCAGTTCTTC.